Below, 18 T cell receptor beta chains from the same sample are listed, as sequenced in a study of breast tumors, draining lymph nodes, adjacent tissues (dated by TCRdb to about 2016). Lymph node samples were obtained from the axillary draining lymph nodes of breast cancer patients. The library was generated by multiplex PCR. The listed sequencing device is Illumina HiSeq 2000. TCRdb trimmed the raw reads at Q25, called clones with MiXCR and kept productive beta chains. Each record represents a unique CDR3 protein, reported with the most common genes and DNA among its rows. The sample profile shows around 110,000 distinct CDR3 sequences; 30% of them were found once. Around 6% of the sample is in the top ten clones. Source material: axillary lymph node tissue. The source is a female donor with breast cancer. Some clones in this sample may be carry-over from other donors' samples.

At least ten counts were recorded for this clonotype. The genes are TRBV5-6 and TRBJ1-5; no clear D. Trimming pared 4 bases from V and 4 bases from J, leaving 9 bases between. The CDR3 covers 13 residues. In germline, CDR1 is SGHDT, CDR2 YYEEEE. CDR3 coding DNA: TGTGCCAGCAGCCGGACGGAGAATCAGCCCCAGCATTTT. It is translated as CASSRTENQPQHF. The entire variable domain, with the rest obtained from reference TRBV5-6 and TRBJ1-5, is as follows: DAGVTQSPTHLIKTRGQQVTLRCSPKSGHDTVSWYQQALGQGPQFIFQYYEEEERQRGNFPDRFSGHQFPNYSSELNVNALLLGDSALYLCASSRTENQPQHFGDGTRLSIL.

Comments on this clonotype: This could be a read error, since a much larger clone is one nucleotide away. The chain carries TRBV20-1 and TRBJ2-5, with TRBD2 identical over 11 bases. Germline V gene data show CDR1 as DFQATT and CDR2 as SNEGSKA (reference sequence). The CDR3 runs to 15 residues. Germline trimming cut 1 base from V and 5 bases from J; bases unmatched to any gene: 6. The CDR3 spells CSARGGSGRAETQYF. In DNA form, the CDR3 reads TGCAGTGCTAGAGGGGGTAGCGGGAGGGCTGAGACCCAGTACTTC.

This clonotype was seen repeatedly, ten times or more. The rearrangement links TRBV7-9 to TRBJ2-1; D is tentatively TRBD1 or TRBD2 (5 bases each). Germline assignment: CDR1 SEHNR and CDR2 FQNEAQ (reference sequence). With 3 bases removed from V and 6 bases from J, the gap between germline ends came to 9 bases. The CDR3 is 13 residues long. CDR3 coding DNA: TGTGCCAGCAGCTTTGGGGGACCCAATGAGCAGTTCTTC. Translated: CASSFGGPNEQFF.

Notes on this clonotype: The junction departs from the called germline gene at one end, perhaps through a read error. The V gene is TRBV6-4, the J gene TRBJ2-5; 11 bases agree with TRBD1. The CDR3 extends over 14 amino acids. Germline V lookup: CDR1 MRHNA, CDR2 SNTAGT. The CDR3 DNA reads TGTACCAGCAGCGGACAGGGGGCTCGGGAGACCCGGTACTTC. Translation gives CTSSGQGARETRYF.

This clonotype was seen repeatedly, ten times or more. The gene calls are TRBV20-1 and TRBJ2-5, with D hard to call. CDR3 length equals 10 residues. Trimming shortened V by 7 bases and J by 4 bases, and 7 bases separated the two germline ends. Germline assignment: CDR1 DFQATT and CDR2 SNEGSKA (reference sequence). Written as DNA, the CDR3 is TGCAGTGTTTCGGTAGAGACCCAGTACTTC. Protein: CSVSVETQYF.

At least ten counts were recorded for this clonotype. CDR3 sequence: CASSRVNLLLGNTIYF. CDR3 nucleotides: TGTGCCAGCAGCAGGGTGAACCTTCTCCTTGGAAACACCATATATTTT. The chain is built from TRBV12-3 or TRBV12-4 and TRBJ1-3; perhaps TRBD1 as D (5 bases). V dropped 6 bases and J dropped 3 bases, with 18 bases sitting between them. This CDR3 has 16 residues.

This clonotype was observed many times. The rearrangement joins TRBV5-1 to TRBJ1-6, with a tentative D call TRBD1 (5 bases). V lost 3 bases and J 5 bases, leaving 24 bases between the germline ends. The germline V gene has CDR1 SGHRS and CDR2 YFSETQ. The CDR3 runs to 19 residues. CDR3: CASSSPRGRQSDHNSPLHF. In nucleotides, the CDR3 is TGCGCCAGCAGCTCCCCACGGGGAAGACAGTCAGATCATAATTCACCCCTCCACTTT.

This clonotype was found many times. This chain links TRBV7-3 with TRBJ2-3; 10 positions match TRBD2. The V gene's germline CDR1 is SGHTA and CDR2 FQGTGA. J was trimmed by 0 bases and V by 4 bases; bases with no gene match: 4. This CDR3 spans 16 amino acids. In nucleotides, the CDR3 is TGTGCCAGCAGCTCCCTAGCGGGAGAAAGCACAGATACGCAGTATTTT. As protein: CASSSLAGESTDTQYF.

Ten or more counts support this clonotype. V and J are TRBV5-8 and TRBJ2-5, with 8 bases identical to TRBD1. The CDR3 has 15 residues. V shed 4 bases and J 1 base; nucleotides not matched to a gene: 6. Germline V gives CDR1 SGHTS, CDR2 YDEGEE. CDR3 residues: CASSPRTGRQETQYF. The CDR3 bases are TGTGCCAGCAGCCCTCGGACAGGGCGCCAAGAGACCCAGTACTTC.

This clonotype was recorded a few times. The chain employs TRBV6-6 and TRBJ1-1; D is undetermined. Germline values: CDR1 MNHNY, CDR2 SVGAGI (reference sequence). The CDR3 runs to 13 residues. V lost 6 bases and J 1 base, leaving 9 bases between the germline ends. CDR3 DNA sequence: TGTGCCAGCAGCGAAACTTGGAACACTGAAGCTTTCTTT. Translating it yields CASSETWNTEAFF.

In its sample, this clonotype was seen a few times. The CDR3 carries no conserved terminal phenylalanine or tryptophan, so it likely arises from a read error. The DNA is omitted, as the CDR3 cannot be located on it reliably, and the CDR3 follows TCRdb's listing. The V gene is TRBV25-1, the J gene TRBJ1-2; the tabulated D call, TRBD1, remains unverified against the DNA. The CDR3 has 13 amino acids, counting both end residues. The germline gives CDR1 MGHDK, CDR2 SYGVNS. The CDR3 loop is CASSESGHYGHTL.

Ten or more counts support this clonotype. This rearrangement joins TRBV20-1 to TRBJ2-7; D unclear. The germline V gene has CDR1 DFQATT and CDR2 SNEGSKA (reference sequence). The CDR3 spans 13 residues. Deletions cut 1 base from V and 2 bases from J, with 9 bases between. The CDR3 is CSARGVRPYEQYF. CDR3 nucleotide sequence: TGCAGTGCTAGAGGGGTTAGACCCTACGAGCAGTACTTC.

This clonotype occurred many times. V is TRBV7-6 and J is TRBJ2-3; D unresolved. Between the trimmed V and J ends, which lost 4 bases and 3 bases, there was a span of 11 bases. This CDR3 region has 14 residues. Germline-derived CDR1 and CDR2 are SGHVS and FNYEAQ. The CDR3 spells CASSSGWGTDTQYF. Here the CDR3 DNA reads TGTGCCAGCAGCTCCGGGTGGGGAACAGATACGCAGTATTTT. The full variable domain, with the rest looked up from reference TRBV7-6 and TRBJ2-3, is GAGVSQSPRYKVTKRGQDVALRCDPISGHVSLYWYRQALGQGPEFLTYFNYEAQQDKSGLPNDRFSAERPEGSISTLTIQRTEQRDSAMYRCASSSGWGTDTQYFGPGTRLTVL.

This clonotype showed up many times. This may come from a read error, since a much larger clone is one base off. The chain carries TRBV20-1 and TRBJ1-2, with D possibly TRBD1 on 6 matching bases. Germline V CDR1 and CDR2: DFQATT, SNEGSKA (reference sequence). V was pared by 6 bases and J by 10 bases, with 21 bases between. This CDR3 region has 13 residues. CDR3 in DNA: TGCAGTGCAGCATTACAGGGATTCGATGCCTACACCTTC. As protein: CSAALQGFDAYTF.

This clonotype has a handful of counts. CDR3 sequence (DNA): TGTGCCAGCAGCCTAGCGGGGGGGGGACTCCTACCTCACAATGAGCAGTTCTTC. Encoded protein: CASSLAGGGLLPHNEQFF. The chain has TRBV6-5 and TRBJ2-1; TRBD2 matches at 12 bases. Germline-derived CDR1 and CDR2 are MNHEY and SVGAGI. The ends lost 6 bases at V and 5 bases at J; junction bases unmatched: 14. The CDR3 sequence is 18 residues long.

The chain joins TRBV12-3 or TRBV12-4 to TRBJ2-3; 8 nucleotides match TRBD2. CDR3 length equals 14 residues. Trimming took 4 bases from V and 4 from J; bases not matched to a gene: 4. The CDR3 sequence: CASSSPGLADTQYF. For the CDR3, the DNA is TGTGCCAGCAGTTCCCCGGGACTAGCAGATACGCAGTATTTT.

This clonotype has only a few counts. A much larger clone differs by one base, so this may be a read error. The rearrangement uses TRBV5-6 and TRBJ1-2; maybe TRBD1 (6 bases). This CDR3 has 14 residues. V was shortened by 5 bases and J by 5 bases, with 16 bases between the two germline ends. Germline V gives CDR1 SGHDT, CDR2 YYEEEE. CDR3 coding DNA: TGTGCCAGCAGGAGAAACAGGGCATCGTATGGCTACACCTTC. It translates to CASRRNRASYGYTF.

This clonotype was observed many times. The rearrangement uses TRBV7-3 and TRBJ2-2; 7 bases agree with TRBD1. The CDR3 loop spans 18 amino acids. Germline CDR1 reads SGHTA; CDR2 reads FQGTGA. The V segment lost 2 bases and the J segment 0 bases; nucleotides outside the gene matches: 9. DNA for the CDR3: TGTGCCAGCAGCTTATCCAGACAGGGTCTCGCGAACACCGGGGAGCTGTTTTTT. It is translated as CASSLSRQGLANTGELFF. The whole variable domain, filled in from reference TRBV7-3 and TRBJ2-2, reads GAGVSQTPSNKVTEKGKYVELRCDPISGHTALYWYRQSLGQGPEFLIYFQGTGAADDSGLPNDRFFAVRPEGSVSTLKIQRTERGDSAVYLCASSLSRQGLANTGELFFGEGSRLTVL.